Sequencing of this T cell receptor (beta chain) was carried out in a study of long-term antiretroviral therapy in people with HIV (dated by TCRdb to the early 2020s). About the investigation overall: The earliest samples were collected about a decade before the 2015 WHO recommendation for immediate ART, when ART was typically delayed until CD4 counts fell. No cross-contamination during QIAcube processing was seen in test extractions of a monoclonal T-cell line run alongside 33 polyclonal samples. A total of around 190 cryopreserved PBMC samples came from 30 adults with confirmed HIV infection and were collected serially over a mean of about 6 years (range 1-12). Whether ART initiation and durable HIV suppression were associated with changes in peripheral blood TRB repertoire composition and diversity was tested in a retrospective serial study. Among the 30 or so participants with HIV, eleven to twelve were female. What the authors observed across the whole study: A significant increase in TRB diversity was found to be associated with ART initiation, although TRB diversity was observed to remain significantly below that of transplant donor controls even after long-term ART. Compared with controls, HIV repertoires had narrower CDR3 length ranges, and the network structure pointed to an antigen-experienced repertoire that shifted only slightly toward naive after ART. Samples dated from the mid-2000s to the late 2010s, and the ART regimens used may be less effective than current ones. Inferences about post-ART repertoire changes are limited because no data were available on ART adherence, viral resistance or therapy changes. Because pre-ART samples had limited cell numbers, profiling was done on unsorted PBMC rather than on sorted CD4+ and CD8+ T cells. Limited PBMC availability meant only the TCR beta chain was sequenced, without alpha chain pairing. The repertoire was dominated across all time points by expanded TRB clones identified before ART initiation, although this dominance was seen to fluctuate and to decrease in many PLHIV after ART.

To be included, a participant needed at least one PBMC sample from before ART initiation plus at least two post-ART samples. All participants with HIV were treated in the United States of America. Before DNA extraction, cryopreserved samples of 1-10 million PBMC were thawed and then washed. At the time of the earliest PBMC sample, participants with HIV were aged between roughly 20 and 54 years. Each participant contributed PBMC samples from 1-4 timepoints before ART initiation and 2-8 timepoints after ART initiation, with a median of 7 samples. Serial HIV viral load, CD4+ T-cell count, ART history and demographic data were obtained for every participant. Genomic DNA was extracted from unsorted PBMC with a Qiagen kit on a QIAcube, processed in batches of 12 samples. The CDR3 runs 14 residues from the cysteine to the phenylalanine. The sequence is cut down to CDR3 DNA, 42 bases in frame from base 1. The germline V gene encodes CDR1 LNHDA and CDR2 SQIVND (reference sequence). The germline V end is reduced by 1 base and the J end by 6 bases; junction bases left unmatched: 4.

Sequencing of the TRB variable region was done with the immunoSEQ hsTCRB v3.0 assay at survey level resolution. A depth of roughly 35,000-55,000 T-cell genomes per sample was targeted for TRB sequencing. TRB libraries were pooled and sequenced on an Illumina MiSeq using a v3 150-cycle kit. The study's own analysis went as follows. Repertoire analysis ran in R within a reproducible Nextflow workflow covering QC, data transformation and analysis. Custom analyses were implemented in LymphoSeq2, an R package for AIRR-Seq data exploration. After excluding several samples that yielded fewer than 5000 total TRB sequences, fewer than 200 HIV repertoires remained for analysis. Among the approximately 180 retained HIV repertoires, 59 were collected before ART initiation and approximately 130 were collected after ART initiation. Each repertoire was downsampled to 5000 TRB nucleotide sequences, and summary statistics were averaged across 100 downsampling iterations. The analysis kept only TRB sequences whose CDR3 regions were at least seven amino acids long. Diversity was measured with a Shannon entropy-derived clonality score and the Gini coefficient. Repertoire networks linked the top 5000 CDR3 amino acid sequences whenever two sequences differed by an edit distance of one. Antigen specificity groups and MHC restriction were predicted for TRB CDR3 amino acid sequences with GLIPH2. To flag known CMV, EBV, HIV or tissue antigen associations, CDR3 amino acid sequences were matched against VDJdb and McPAS-TCR. Pre-ART, post-ART and control groups were compared with Wilcoxon signed-rank tests and Holm-Bonferroni correction. The table was pulled from immuneACCESS by TCRdb, which kept in-frame rearrangements only. Such tables lose some clones; where checked, under half of the loss comes from unresolved V genes, and the rest has no known cause. That table is the source of V, J and clone size, and D and trimming were worked out from the DNA. Here the sample has some 27,000 clones; over 70% occur a single time. Clones ranked in the top ten supply approximately 12% of the sample.

A remark on this clone: The specificity of this receptor is unknown. Per-base qualities were not stored, and no clone one base away is much larger.

The origin of this receptor is a man between 25 and 39 years old with HIV. The chain employs TRBV19 and TRBJ2-7, with 9 bases in between that match TRBD1. The sequences come from unsorted PBMCs, collected 2.1 years after starting antiretroviral therapy. The CDR3 amino acid sequence is: CASSIGTGAAEQYF. The DNA is as follows: TGTGCCAGTAGTATAGGGACAGGGGCGGCCGAGCAGTACTTC.